This T cell receptor (beta chain) was recorded in a study of blood T cell repertoires in COVID-19. Study in general: Sample material is recorded as cDNA or gDNA derived from T cells, B-cell-depleted T cells, or PBMCs.

Authors' analysis steps: Reference gene primer amplification gave estimated nucleated cell counts. Repertoires were generated with immunoSEQ multiplex PCR, while TCRdb's copy carries only in-frame clones and drops some. The V and J calls and clone size were taken over from that table, and D and trimming were inferred from the DNA. The sample carries tens of thousands of clones, around four fifths recorded once. Per germline, CDR1 SGDLS and CDR2 YYNGEE. The trim removed 2 bases at V and 4 bases at J, leaving 9 bases unmatched. There are 16 residues in the CDR3. The sequenced sample was peripheral blood. The chain couples TRBV9 to TRBJ1-3, with 7 bases aligning to TRBD1. This receptor was obtained from a human donor in a cohort sampled during active COVID-19. This CDR3 is CASSVLQGMEGNTIYF. CDR3 coding DNA: TGTGCCAGCAGCGTCCTACAGGGGATGGAAGGAAACACCATATATTTT.